This paragraph covers one T cell receptor beta chain sequence. This CDR3 comprises 17 residues. CDR1 is GTSNPN, CDR2 SVGIG, per germline (reference sequence). Between the trimmed V and J ends, which lost 5 bases and 6 bases, there was a span of 25 bases. This sample stems from a study of PD-L1 blockade in urothelial cancer. Overall study: Patients went on atezolizumab in 2014, receiving 1,200 mg intravenously every 3 weeks. About 90% of the roughly 29 patients were men whose urothelial cancer was bladder-origin.

A spike-in of synthetic TCR analog templates was added to each PCR. Repertoires were generated with immunoSEQ multiplex PCR, while TCRdb's copy carries only in-frame clones and drops some. The data hold 25,000 to 35,000 clones, with approximately 89% observed a single time. The rearrangement joins TRBV30 to TRBJ2-2; weak D call: TRBD2 (7 bases). Sample: PBMCs, taken around atezolizumab (anti-PD-L1) treatment. The receptor's source is a man aged 50-59 years with urothelial cancer. This chain's CDR3 is CAWRGGGISSWAGELFF. The CDR3 bases are TGTGCCTGGCGAGGGGGAGGGATTTCTAGCTGGGCCGGGGAGCTGTTTTTT.